This T cell receptor beta chain was profiled in a study of shared clonotypes between healthy human individuals. Study details: The composition of the donors was two women and a few men aged 18 to 49. Notes on the study in general: Memory subsets generally showed lower estimated richness than naive subsets. Rarefaction exposed incomplete sorted-subset sequencing despite large depth.

V shed 5 bases, J shed 3 bases, and the junction held 9 bases outside the gene matches. The germline gives CDR1 SEHNR, CDR2 FQNEAQ (reference sequence). This CDR3 spans 15 amino acids. Sequenced by immunoSEQ multiplex PCR; TCRdb stores in-frame clones only, minus some. The sample shows around 1 million clones, approximately 80% of them seen only once. To note about this clone: Its antigen remains unknown.

The sequence was obtained from a man in his late teens or twenties in good health. Sequencing used memory CD4+ T cells sorted from blood. The subset is: CD45RA-negative fraction. The rearrangement links TRBV7-9 to TRBJ1-2; 7 positions match TRBD1. In nucleotides, the CDR3 is TGTGCCAGCAGCCGCTGGAACACAGGGGACTATGGCTACACCTTC. Its translation: CASSRWNTGDYGYTF.